Each of the 30 T cell receptor beta chains below was sequenced from the same sample in a study of T cells after yellow fever vaccination. TCRdb re-derived calls from the 5' RACE reads in MiXCR, one entry per CDR3 protein. Seen here are about 510,000 distinct CDR3 sequences, 20% to 25% observed once, and the top ten hold less than 20%. Sample: PBMCs, taken 21 days after the first yellow fever vaccination. These receptors all come from a man younger than 30 who received the YFV17D yellow fever vaccine.

V and J are TRBV3-1 and TRBJ1-4; 7 nucleotides line up with TRBD1. The length of the CDR3 is 14 residues. Unmatched junction bases numbered 7, after V lost 4 bases and J lost 8 bases. Germline lookup yields CDR1 LGHDT and CDR2 YNNKEL (reference sequence). CDR3 region: CASSPDRAEEKLFF. The CDR3 DNA reads TGTGCCAGCAGCCCTGACAGGGCGGAAGAAAAACTGTTTTTT. Variable domain in full (rest from reference TRBV3-1 and TRBJ1-4): DTAVSQTPKYLVTQMGNDKSIKCEQNLGHDTMYWYKQDSKKFLKIMFSYNNKELIINETVPNRFSPKSPDKAHLNLHINSLELGDSAVYFCASSPDRAEEKLFFGSGTQLSVL.

V is TRBV6-2 or TRBV6-3 and J is TRBJ2-7; D not certain. This CDR3 is 14 amino acids long. CDR1 is MNHEY and CDR2 is SVGEGT in the germline V gene. V was cut by 2 bases and J by 6 bases, with 14 bases left in between. The CDR3 DNA sequence: TGTGCCAGCAGTTACGGAGATGAAAAAAGCGAGCAGTACGTC. Amino acid sequence: CASSYGDEKSEQYV.

This clonotype has a count of ten or more. The chain is built from TRBV5-1 and TRBJ1-1, with D perhaps TRBD1 (5 bases). Trimming cost V 0 bases and J 1 base, with 16 bases left between them. Germline values: CDR1 SGHRS, CDR2 YFSETQ. The CDR3 is made up of 17 amino acids. In DNA form, the CDR3 reads TGCGCCAGCAGCTTGGCCTTGGGAATGCAGGGGAACACTGAAGCTTTCTTT. Its translation: CASSLALGMQGNTEAFF.

This clonotype has more than one count but fewer than ten. The V and J genes are TRBV12-3 or TRBV12-4 and TRBJ2-7, with D maybe TRBD2 (6 bases). The CDR3 contains 15 residues. V was cut by 1 base and J by 2 bases, with 12 bases left in between. CDR3 protein: CASSLGGGGAYEQYV. The CDR3, as DNA: TGTGCCAGCAGTTTAGGGGGCGGCGGGGCCTACGAGCAGTACGTC.

In this sample, this clonotype turned up a few times. The chain has TRBV9 and TRBJ2-1; 8 positions match TRBD1. CDR1 SGDLS and CDR2 YYNGEE come from the germline V gene. Trimming at V came to 2 bases and at J to 2 bases, leaving 18 bases not matched to a gene. The CDR3 sequence is 20 residues long. Here the CDR3 reads CASSVLGQAGSWGTYNEQFF. The DNA for the CDR3 is TGTGCCAGCAGCGTCCTGGGACAGGCCGGATCGTGGGGCACCTACAATGAGCAGTTCTTC.

The chain recombines TRBV11-2 with TRBJ2-1, with TRBD2 matching 9 bases. The CDR3 totals 15 residues. Germline lookup yields CDR1 SGHAT and CDR2 FQNNGV. V shed 4 bases and J 8 bases; nucleotides not matched to a gene: 9. CDR3 nucleotide sequence: TGTGCCAGCAGCTCACGGGGCGGGGGGGCCTATGAGCAGTTCTTC. Translated: CASSSRGGGAYEQFF.

This clonotype was observed many times. The chain links TRBV27 to TRBJ2-7; either TRBD1 or TRBD2 may supply D (5 bases each). Looked up from germline, CDR1 is MNHEY and CDR2 is SMNVEV (reference sequence). The germline V and J ends were trimmed by 10 bases and 3 bases, with 16 bases remaining between them. The CDR3 is 13 amino acids. The CDR3 DNA follows: TGTGCCACTTCGGCCGGGGCTGACTACGAGCAGTACTTC. Its protein product is CATSAGADYEQYF.

J is TRBJ1-1 and V is TRBV7-2; D possibly corresponds to TRBD1 (6 bases). The V end was cut by 4 bases, the J end by 3 bases, with 15 bases between. CDR1 SGHTA and CDR2 FQGNSA come from the germline V gene. The CDR3 extends over 15 amino acids. CDR3 loop: CASSSGGAGDTEAFF. Here the CDR3 DNA reads TGTGCCAGCAGCTCCGGCGGGGCAGGGGACACTGAAGCTTTCTTT.

This clonotype was detected ten times or more. V gene TRBV5-1 combines with J gene TRBJ2-1; D is perhaps TRBD2 (7 bases). The CDR3 covers 15 residues. Germline values: CDR1 SGHRS, CDR2 YFSETQ. Trimming stripped 4 bases from V and 9 bases from J, with 20 bases between. CDR3 region: CASSPGQWGGGEQFF. For the CDR3, the DNA is TGCGCCAGCAGCCCCGGACAGTGGGGGGGTGGTGAGCAGTTCTTC.

The chain has TRBV6-5 and TRBJ1-1; D gene uncertain. The germline V gene encodes CDR1 MNHEY and CDR2 SVGAGI. CDR3 length: 11 amino acids. V lost 6 bases to trimming and J lost 8 bases, with 10 bases between them. CDR3 in DNA: TGTGCCAGCAGAAGGAGGCAGGAAGCTTTCTTT. This gives the protein CASRRRQEAFF.

This clonotype was seen more than once but under ten times. This rearrangement joins TRBV12-3 or TRBV12-4 to TRBJ1-5; 7 bases fit TRBD1. Germline trimming cut 2 bases from V and 1 base from J; bases unmatched to any gene: 2. The CDR3 is 15 amino acids. CDR3 nucleotides: TGTGCCAGCAGTTTACAGGGGGTAAGCAATCAGCCCCAGCATTTT. It codes for CASSLQGVSNQPQHF.

This clonotype was recorded a few times. CDR3 loop: CASSQPYRYEQYF. The CDR3 coding sequence is TGTGCCAGCAGTCAACCGTACAGGTACGAGCAGTACTTC. The chain joins TRBV12-3 or TRBV12-4 to TRBJ2-7; weak D call: TRBD1 (5 bases). This CDR3 spans 13 amino acids. The germline V and J ends were trimmed by 5 bases and 4 bases, with 12 bases remaining between them.

This clonotype was picked up many times. V and J are TRBV7-3 and TRBJ2-1, with D possibly TRBD2 on 5 matching bases. V was clipped by 5 bases and J by 7 bases, with 24 bases between them. The length of the CDR3 is 17 residues. Germline assignment: CDR1 SGHTA and CDR2 FQGTGA. The CDR3 DNA sequence: TGTGCCAGCAGCCTGTCCCCATTGGGCTTCTCGGGGAATGAGCAGTTCTTC. Protein product: CASSLSPLGFSGNEQFF. The whole variable domain, filled in from reference TRBV7-3 and TRBJ2-1, reads GAGVSQTPSNKVTEKGKYVELRCDPISGHTALYWYRQSLGQGPEFLIYFQGTGAADDSGLPNDRFFAVRPEGSVSTLKIQRTERGDSAVYLCASSLSPLGFSGNEQFFGPGTRLTVL.

This chain joins TRBV5-4 and TRBJ1-4, with 7 bases aligning to TRBD1. Losses at the gene ends were 5 bases for V and 6 bases for J; bases not matched to a gene: 7. This CDR3 spans 14 amino acids. The germline V gene has CDR1 SGHNT and CDR2 YYREEE (reference sequence). The CDR3 DNA sequence: TGTGCCAGCAGATCGCAGGGGGTGGATGAAAAACTGTTTTTT. Translating it yields CASRSQGVDEKLFF.

This chain connects TRBV9 to TRBJ1-6; possibly TRBD1 for D (6 bases). With 4 bases removed from V and 6 bases from J, the gap between germline ends came to 14 bases. Germline V gene sequence: CDR1 SGDLS, CDR2 YYNGEE. The CDR3 contains 15 residues. This CDR3 reads CASSTSTGLNSPLHF. The CDR3 DNA sequence: TGTGCCAGCAGCACCTCCACAGGGCTTAATTCACCCCTCCACTTT.

There are a few counts of this clonotype. The chain links TRBV9 to TRBJ1-6; D unresolved. Per the germline V gene, CDR1 is SGDLS and CDR2 is YYNGEE. The CDR3 totals 15 residues. The V and J ends lost 0 bases and 7 bases respectively, with 11 bases between them. The CDR3 is CASSVAGDPNSPLHF. CDR3 in DNA: TGTGCCAGCAGCGTAGCGGGAGATCCCAATTCACCCCTCCACTTT.

The chain carries TRBV6-1 and TRBJ2-6, with D possibly TRBD1 on 8 matching bases. CDR3 length: 16 residues. With 6 bases removed from V and 2 bases from J, the gap between germline ends came to 14 bases. Germline CDR1 and CDR2: MNHNS and SASEGT. CDR3 sequence reads: CASSRTGGAGANVLTF. The CDR3 coding sequence is TGTGCCAGCAGCCGAACAGGGGGGGCTGGGGCCAACGTCCTGACTTTC.

The chain joins TRBV11-1 to TRBJ2-5; D might be TRBD1 (6 bases). This CDR3 region has 18 residues. V lost 0 bases and J 0 bases, leaving 17 bases between the germline ends. Germline V gene lookup returns CDR1 SGHAT and CDR2 FQDESV (reference sequence). The CDR3 coding sequence is TGTGCCAGCAGCTTAGCATTAAGGACAGCGCCGTACCAAGAGACCCAGTACTTC. This sequence encodes CASSLALRTAPYQETQYF.

V is TRBV5-1 and J is TRBJ2-3; 9 bases align to TRBD1. This CDR3 has 15 residues. Germline V gives CDR1 SGHRS, CDR2 YFSETQ. J lost 4 bases, V lost 4 bases, and 7 bases had no gene match. CDR3 loop: CASSANRGHPDTQYF. Written as DNA, the CDR3 is TGCGCCAGCAGCGCCAACAGGGGGCATCCAGATACGCAGTATTTT.

This clonotype showed up many times. The V and J genes are TRBV30 and TRBJ2-4; the D is unclear. The CDR3 runs 13 residues. The V gene's germline CDR1 is GTSNPN and CDR2 SVGIG (reference sequence). The DNA of the CDR3 is TGTGCGACCAGCCGGGTAGCCAAAAACATTCAGTACTTC. As protein: CATSRVAKNIQYF. Supplemented by reference TRBV30 and TRBJ2-4, the full variable domain reads SQTIHQWPATLVQPVGSPLSLECTVEGTSNPNLYWYRQAAGRGLQLLFYSVGIGQISSEVPQNLSASRPQDRQFILSSKKLLLSDSGFYLCATSRVAKNIQYFGAGTRLSVL.

In this sample, this clonotype turned up a few times. V and J are TRBV5-5 and TRBJ1-5; D is ambiguous. Trimming left V 0 bases short and J 7 bases short, with 11 bases between. This CDR3 comprises 14 residues. Germline lookup yields CDR1 SGHKS and CDR2 YYEKEE (reference sequence). CDR3 bases: TGTGCCAGCAGCTTGGCCCTGGGTGGGCAGCCCCAGCATTTT. This sequence encodes CASSLALGGQPQHF.

The genes are TRBV5-5 and TRBJ2-5, with 9 nucleotides matching TRBD2. The CDR3 loop spans 17 amino acids. V gave up 1 base and J gave up 4 bases; unmatched junction bases: 11. CDR1 and CDR2 (germline): SGHKS, YYEKEE (reference sequence). CDR3 loop: CASSLRVQREVPETQYF. CDR3 DNA sequence: TGTGCCAGCAGCTTGAGGGTACAGCGGGAGGTCCCAGAGACCCAGTACTTC.

The CDR3 region has the DNA TGTGCCAGCAGCTCCCCCGGACTTTACAATGAGCAGTTCTTC. It specifies CASSSPGLYNEQFF. The chain has TRBV7-6 and TRBJ2-1; TRBD2 might be the D (5 bases). Germline CDR1 is SGHVS and CDR2 is FNYEAQ. The CDR3 is made up of 14 amino acids. V lost 4 bases and J 4 bases, leaving 11 bases between the germline ends.

This clonotype was seen repeatedly, ten times or more. The chain joins TRBV12-3 or TRBV12-4 to TRBJ2-3, with 12 bases aligning to TRBD2. J was trimmed by 4 bases and V by 3 bases; bases with no gene match: 2. CDR3 size: 15 residues. The CDR3 bases are TGTGCCAGCAGTTTTCTAGCGGGGGGGCCAGATACGCAGTATTTT. This gives the protein CASSFLAGGPDTQYF.

Only a few counts were recorded for this clonotype. The rearrangement uses TRBV6-1 and TRBJ2-7; 7 nucleotides agree with TRBD1. After removal of 6 bases from V and 8 bases from J, the junction contained 13 bases not matched to a gene. This CDR3 is built from 14 residues. The germline V gene has CDR1 MNHNS and CDR2 SASEGT. The CDR3 sequence is CASSRDSYYEKQYV. The CDR3 bases are TGTGCCAGCAGCCGGGACAGCTACTACGAGAAGCAGTACGTC.

This clonotype came up a few times. The chain joins TRBV5-4 to TRBJ1-2, with TRBD1 as a possible D gene (5 bases). CDR3 length equals 15 residues. From germline, CDR1 is SGHNT and CDR2 YYREEE (reference sequence). V lost 4 bases, J lost 1 base, and 14 bases lay in between. This chain's CDR3 is CASSPDRTSNYGYTF. DNA for the CDR3: TGTGCCAGCAGCCCGGACCGGACAAGTAACTATGGCTACACCTTC.

The gene calls are TRBV6-1 and TRBJ1-3, with D maybe TRBD1 (6 bases). The CDR3 consists of 14 residues. V was cut by 5 bases and J by 1 base, with 9 bases left in between. CDR1 is MNHNS, CDR2 SASEGT, per germline. The CDR3 protein is CASSPGQSGNTIYF. The CDR3 bases are TGTGCCAGCAGTCCCGGACAGTCTGGAAACACCATATATTTT.

This clonotype was seen only a few times. The chain has TRBV4-3 and TRBJ1-2; TRBD1 aligns across 8 bases. Germline values: CDR1 LGHNA, CDR2 YSLEER. Germline trimming cut 0 bases from V and 8 bases from J; bases unmatched to any gene: 5. CDR3 length: 14 residues. The CDR3 here is CASSQELTGEGYTF. DNA for the CDR3: TGCGCCAGCAGCCAAGAATTGACAGGGGAAGGCTACACCTTC.

The chain couples TRBV9 to TRBJ2-7; TRBD1 is a possible D gene (6 bases). Germline lookup yields CDR1 SGDLS and CDR2 YYNGEE. The length of the CDR3 is 13 residues. Trimming removed 7 bases at V and 4 bases at J, with 15 bases between. The DNA of the CDR3 is TGTGCCAGCTCCCGGACAGAAGAATACGAGCAGTACTTC. Amino acids: CASSRTEEYEQYF.

This clonotype was seen just once. The genes are TRBV4-2 and TRBJ1-4; maybe TRBD1 (5 bases). Germline V lookup: CDR1 LGHNA, CDR2 YNFKEQ. CDR3 size: 14 residues. V was shortened by 1 base and J by 4 bases, with 7 bases between the two germline ends. The CDR3 DNA reads as TGTGCCAGCAGCCAAGGGGACCTTAATGAAAAACTGTTTTTT. It specifies CASSQGDLNEKLFF.